The entry that follows covers one T cell receptor beta chain sequence. Its antigen is not identified. These data belong to a study of shared clonotypes between healthy human individuals. Study conclusions and caveats: Larger estimated richness was generally seen in naive subsets than in memory subsets.

When replicate PCRs were run on sorted subsets, they used 200 ng DNA, 30,000 to 35,000 T cell genomes. Profiling relied on immunoSEQ multiplex PCR, and the TCRdb table lists in-frame clones only, not all of them. The data show 600,000 to 750,000 clones, with 80% to 95% seen just once and roughly 36% held by the top ten. The V end was cut by 0 bases, the J end by 5 bases, with 5 bases between. CDR1 is SEHNR and CDR2 is FQNEAQ in the germline V gene (reference sequence). CDR3 length: 13 residues. The source is a man younger than 35 in good health. Some clones in this sample may be carry-over from other donors' samples. The sample consisted of memory CD8+ T cells from PBMCs. Subset specified: CD45RO+ cells pooled with CCR7-negative TemRA cells. This chain links TRBV7-9 with TRBJ2-1; D gene ambiguous. CDR3 nucleotides: TGTGCCAGCAGCTTAGCAGCTAACAATGAGCAGTTCTTC. It encodes CASSLAANNEQFF. The whole variable domain, filled in from reference TRBV7-9 and TRBJ2-1, reads DTGVSQNPRHKITKRGQNVTFRCDPISEHNRLYWYRQTLGQGPEFLTYFQNEAQLEKSRLLSDRFSAERPKGSFSTLEIQRTEQGDSAMYLCASSLAANNEQFFGPGTRLTVL.